Listed below are T cell receptor beta chains from one sample, sequenced in a study of blood T cell repertoires in COVID-19. The data were produced by immunoSEQ multiplex PCR, yet TCRdb's version contains in-frame clones alone and is incomplete. Counted here are about 120,000 clones, around 91% occurring once; the ten biggest clones make up approximately 28%. The sequenced material came from peripheral blood. These receptors originate from a man aged 65 to 79 with active or convalescent COVID-19. Each CDR3 is given with its conserved first and last residue. A D gene is named only where the DNA matches it firmly. Clone size is given for some rows only: seen once, a few or many times, or a class if the clone is expanded.

d_gene	v_gene	len	j_gene	abundance	CDR3aa	CDR3nt
-	TRBV25-1	15	TRBJ2-3	-	CASSPDWTSTDTQYF	TGTGCCAGCAGTCCTGACTGGACTAGCACAGATACGCAGTATTTT
-	TRBV5-1	15	TRBJ2-2	-	CASSLVGGRGGELFF	TGCGCCAGCAGCTTGGTGGGGGGGCGGGGCGGGGAGCTGTTTTTT
TRBD2	TRBV28	19	TRBJ2-3	-	CASTRPGVALAGKPDTQYF	TGTGCCAGCACCCGGCCGGGGGTCGCGCTAGCGGGAAAGCCAGATACGCAGTATTTT
-	TRBV14	15	TRBJ2-1	-	CASSQGSYSYNEQFF	TGTGCCAGCAGCCAAGGCAGTTACTCCTACAATGAGCAGTTCTTC
TRBD2	TRBV24-1	16	TRBJ2-5	-	CATSDLGTSGQETQYF	TGTGCCACCAGTGATTTGGGGACTAGCGGCCAAGAGACCCAGTACTTC
-	TRBV6-1	15	TRBJ1-5	few	CASSELPGGGWPQHF	TGTGCCAGCAGTGAACTCCCGGGGGGCGGGTGGCCCCAGCATTTT
TRBD2	TRBV15	16	TRBJ2-3	once	CATSRDGLAVGDTQYF	TGTGCCACCAGCAGAGACGGACTAGCGGTTGGGGATACGCAGTATTTT
-	TRBV5-1	13	TRBJ1-2	-	CASSLGGDYGYTF	TGCGCCAGCAGCTTGGGGGGAGACTATGGCTACACCTTC
-	TRBV28	16	TRBJ2-5	-	CASSALSGEGQETQYF	TGTGCCAGCAGTGCCTTATCAGGGGAAGGGCAAGAGACCCAGTACTTC
TRBD2	TRBV5-4	19	TRBJ2-5	-	CASSLGSPGLAGLQETQYF	TGTGCCAGCAGCTTGGGGTCTCCGGGACTAGCGGGACTCCAAGAGACCCAGTACTTC
-	TRBV18	15	TRBJ1-3	-	CASSNGGTSGNTIYF	TGTGCCAGCTCAAACGGTGGGACAAGTGGAAACACCATATATTTT
-	TRBV6-6	16	TRBJ1-3	-	CASSYSSLRSGNTIYF	TGTGCCAGCAGTTACTCATCACTGCGATCTGGAAACACCATATATTTT
-	TRBV27	14	TRBJ1-1	-	CASSLSRGNTEAFF	TGTGCCAGCAGTTTATCCAGGGGGAACACTGAAGCTTTCTTT
TRBD2	TRBV30	14	TRBJ2-1	once	CAWTSRDYYNEQFF	TGTGCCTGGACGAGCCGGGACTACTACAATGAGCAGTTCTTC
-	TRBV11-2	15	TRBJ2-2	-	CASSARQVVTGELFF	TGTGCCAGCAGCGCCAGACAGGTAGTCACCGGGGAGCTGTTTTTT
-	TRBV12-3/TRBV12-4	13	TRBJ1-2	-	CASSSLGDSGYTF	TGTGCCAGCAGTTCTTTGGGTGACTCTGGCTACACCTTC
-	TRBV2	14	TRBJ2-4	-	CASSEGLAKNIQYF	TGTGCCAGCAGTGAGGGACTAGCCAAAAACATTCAGTACTTC
TRBD1	TRBV10-3	12	TRBJ2-7	-	CAISLTGGEQYF	TGTGCCATCAGTTTAACAGGGGGCGAGCAGTACTTC
-	TRBV4-2	17	TRBJ1-6	few	CASSQDTLLSYNSPLHF	TGTGCCAGCAGCCAAGATACCCTGCTATCCTATAATTCACCCCTCCACTTT
-	TRBV12-3/TRBV12-4	12	TRBJ1-1	-	CASRAGPTEAFF	TGTGCCAGCCGGGCAGGGCCGACTGAAGCTTTCTTT